This T cell receptor beta chain came from a study of T cells after yellow fever vaccination. Germline assignment: CDR1 DFQATT and CDR2 SNEGSKA (reference sequence). This CDR3 is 18 amino acids long. The V and J ends lost 6 bases and 0 bases respectively, with 24 bases between them. From the 5' RACE reads, TCRdb called clonotypes with MiXCR, one entry per CDR3 protein. This sample has about 140,000 distinct CDR3 sequences, with over 7% found just once. This clonotype was counted at least ten times. The chain recombines TRBV20-1 with TRBJ2-1, with a tentative D call TRBD2 (6 bases). The sequence was collected from a man aged 30 to 39 who received the YFV17D yellow fever vaccine. Sequenced material: CD4+ T cells sorted from PBMCs, taken 5 days after the yellow fever booster vaccination. CDR3 in DNA: TGCAGTGCCACGGACGTCGGGCGCGGGAAAAGCTCCTACAATGAGCAGTTCTTC. Encoded protein: CSATDVGRGKSSYNEQFF.